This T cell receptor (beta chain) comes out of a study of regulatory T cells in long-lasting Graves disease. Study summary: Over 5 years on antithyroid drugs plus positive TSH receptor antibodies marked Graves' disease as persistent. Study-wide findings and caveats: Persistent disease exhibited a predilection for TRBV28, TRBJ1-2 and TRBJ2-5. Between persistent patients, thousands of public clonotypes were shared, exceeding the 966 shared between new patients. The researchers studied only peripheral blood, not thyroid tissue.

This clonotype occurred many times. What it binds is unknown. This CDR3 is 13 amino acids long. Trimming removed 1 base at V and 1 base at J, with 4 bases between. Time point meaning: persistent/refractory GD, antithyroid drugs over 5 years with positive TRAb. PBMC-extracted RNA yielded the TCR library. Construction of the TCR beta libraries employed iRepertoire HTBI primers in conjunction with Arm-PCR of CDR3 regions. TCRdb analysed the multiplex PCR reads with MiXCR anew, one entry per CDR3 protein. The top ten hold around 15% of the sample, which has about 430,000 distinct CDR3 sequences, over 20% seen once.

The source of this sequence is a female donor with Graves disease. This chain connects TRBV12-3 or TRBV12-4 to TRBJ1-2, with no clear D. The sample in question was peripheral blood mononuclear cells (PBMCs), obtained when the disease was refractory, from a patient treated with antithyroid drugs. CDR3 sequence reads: CASSLGHNYGYTF. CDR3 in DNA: TGTGCCAGCAGTTTAGGTCATAACTATGGCTACACCTTC.